The 14 T cell receptor beta chains below all came from one sample that was sequenced in a study of blood T cell repertoires in COVID-19 (dated by TCRdb to about 2020). The library was prepared using the immunoSEQ multiplex PCR assay. Entries here come from immuneACCESS through TCRdb and include only in-frame sequences with V and J called. Some clones fail to appear in such tables; in the studies checked, an unresolved V gene covers under half of the shortfall, and the cause of the remainder is unknown. The sample table lists approximately 75,000 clones, roughly 83% of them with a count of one. The top ten constitute 5.5% to 8% of the sample. The sample was peripheral blood. The receptors were sampled from a man aged 25-45 years with COVID-19, enrolled during active disease.

V is TRBV30 and J is TRBJ1-5, with no clear D. The CDR3 runs to 14 residues. Per the germline V gene, CDR1 is GTSNPN and CDR2 is SVGIG (reference sequence). Trimming took 0 bases from V and 3 from J, leaving 9 bases between them. The CDR3, as DNA: TGTGCCTGGAGTGTTGGTCGAGTCAATCAGCCCCAGCATTTT. This gives the protein CAWSVGRVNQPQHF.

The chain employs TRBV16 and TRBJ1-4; 7 bases align to TRBD1. V shed 4 bases, J shed 3 bases, and the junction held 2 bases outside the gene matches. The CDR3 extends over 14 amino acids. Germline V gene data show CDR1 as KGHSY and CDR2 as FQNENV. CDR3 nucleotide sequence: TGTGCCAGCAGCCCAGGGACAGCTAATGAAAAACTGTTTTTT. Translating gives CASSPGTANEKLFF.

This clone was observed a single time. The chain links TRBV2 to TRBJ1-4; a possible D gene is TRBD1 (6 bases). V was pared by 5 bases and J by 0 bases, with 13 bases between. Germline-derived CDR1 and CDR2 are SNHLY and FYNNEI. CDR3 size: 16 residues. In nucleotides, the CDR3 is TGTGCCAGCAGTCAGGACAGCCCCTCAACTAATGAAAAACTGTTTTTT. Translated: CASSQDSPSTNEKLFF.

The chain joins TRBV7-6 to TRBJ1-6; D might be TRBD1 (6 bases). The V gene's germline CDR1 is SGHVS and CDR2 FNYEAQ. The CDR3 extends over 15 amino acids. The V gene lost 2 bases and the J gene lost 6 bases, with 11 bases spanning the gap. DNA for the CDR3: TGTGCCAGCAGCTTACGTCCAGGGGTTAATTCACCCCTCCACTTT. Protein product: CASSLRPGVNSPLHF.

The chain combines TRBV9 with TRBJ2-1; 10 bases are a match to TRBD2. This CDR3 spans 17 amino acids. From germline, CDR1 is SGDLS and CDR2 YYNGEE. Losses at the gene ends were 3 bases for V and 9 bases for J; bases not matched to a gene: 15. The CDR3 DNA reads as TGTGCCAGCAGCGGGTTTCCGAGGGCTAGCGGGAGTGGTGAGCAGTTCTTC. This translates into CASSGFPRASGSGEQFF. The complete variable domain, with remaining parts taken from reference TRBV9 and TRBJ2-1, reads DSGVTQTPKHLITATGQRVTLRCSPRSGDLSVYWYQQSLDQGLQFLIQYYNGEERAKGNILERFSAQQFPDLHSELNLSSLELGDSALYFCASSGFPRASGSGEQFFGPGTRLTVL.

The rearrangement joins TRBV7-2 to TRBJ2-5, with 10 nucleotides matching TRBD2. The germline CDR1 and CDR2 sequences are SGHTA and FQGNSA. The CDR3 totals 18 residues. The V segment lost 2 bases and the J segment 5 bases; nucleotides outside the gene matches: 14. Here the CDR3 DNA reads TGTGCCAGCAGCTTAAGATCCCTCCTAGCGGGAGTAAGGGAGACCCAGTACTTC. Translated, it gives CASSLRSLLAGVRETQYF.

The rearrangement joins TRBV14 to TRBJ1-1, with D perhaps TRBD1 (6 bases). Germline lookup yields CDR1 SGHDN and CDR2 FVKESK. Trimming removed 4 bases from V and 4 bases from J, with 13 bases in between. The CDR3 contains 14 residues. DNA of the CDR3: TGTGCCAGCAGCCCAAAGCGGGGGGCCACTGAAGCTTTCTTT. Amino acids: CASSPKRGATEAFF.

The chain uses TRBV5-4 and TRBJ2-1; 15 nucleotides match TRBD2. V shed 4 bases and J 5 bases; nucleotides not matched to a gene: 4. The germline V gene has CDR1 SGHNT and CDR2 YYREEE (reference sequence). The CDR3 sequence is 16 residues long. The CDR3 DNA reads as TGTGCCAGCAGCCCCGGACTAGCGGGAGGGAACAATGAGCAGTTCTTC. This gives the protein CASSPGLAGGNNEQFF. Full variable domain (outside the CDR3, taken from reference TRBV5-4 and TRBJ2-1): ETGVTQSPTHLIKTRGQQVTLRCSSQSGHNTVSWYQQALGQGPQFIFQYYREEENGRGNFPPRFSGLQFPNYSSELNVNALELDDSALYLCASSPGLAGGNNEQFFGPGTRLTVL.

The chain is built from TRBV3-1 (or the pseudogene TRBV3-2) and TRBJ2-7; 7 bases match TRBD2. The V gene end was trimmed by 5 bases and the J gene end by 2 bases; junction bases not matched to a gene: 6. This CDR3 has 14 residues. Germline V CDR1 and CDR2: LGHDT, YNNKEL (reference sequence). CDR3 bases: TGTGCCAGCAGCAAGAGGGCGGGGGCCTACGAGCAGTACTTC. Translation: CASSKRAGAYEQYF.

The rearrangement joins TRBV18 to TRBJ1-1, with D maybe TRBD1 (6 bases). Per the germline V gene, CDR1 is KGHSH and CDR2 is LQKENI. V lost 3 bases, J lost 11 bases, and 16 bases lay in between. CDR3 length: 13 amino acids. The CDR3 sequence: CASSPTTIRGAFF. The CDR3 DNA reads TGTGCCAGCTCACCTACTACTATCAGGGGCGCTTTCTTT.

This clone was seen a single time. The gene calls are TRBV13 and TRBJ2-7; no clear D gene. V dropped 5 bases and J dropped 0 bases, with 5 bases sitting between them. The CDR3 loop spans 12 amino acids. Germline-derived CDR1 and CDR2 are PRHDT and FYEKMQ (reference sequence). The CDR3 nucleotides are TGTGCCAGCAGCCCGAGCTCCTACGAGCAGTACTTC. Its protein product is CASSPSSYEQYF.

This clone was seen only once. This chain uses TRBV2 with TRBJ1-2, with no clear D. The germline V and J ends were trimmed by 4 bases and 4 bases, with 10 bases remaining between them. The CDR3 spans 13 residues. The V gene's germline CDR1 is SNHLY and CDR2 FYNNEI. The CDR3 region is CASSVVISYGYTF. The CDR3 bases are TGTGCCAGCAGTGTTGTCATCAGCTATGGCTACACCTTC.

This clone was detected only once. CDR3 residues: CASRPSGDTQYF. The CDR3, as DNA: TGTGCCAGCAGACCGTCGGGAGATACGCAGTATTTT. The chain combines TRBV11-1 with TRBJ2-3, with D unresolved. Germline V CDR1 and CDR2: SGHAT, FQDESV (reference sequence). V was pared by 6 bases and J by 5 bases, with 9 bases between. The CDR3 is 12 amino acids.

V is TRBV6-5 and J is TRBJ1-2, with TRBD1 matching 7 bases. CDR3 length equals 15 residues. The trim removed 6 bases at V and 2 bases at J, leaving 9 bases unmatched. Germline-derived CDR1 and CDR2 are MNHEY and SVGAGI. As DNA, the CDR3 is TGTGCCAGCAGGCCCTCCCAGGGGGTGAACTATGGCTACACCTTC. This codes for CASRPSQGVNYGYTF.